These 11 T cell receptor beta chains came from one sample sequenced in a study of T cells in Graves' hyperthyroidism and ophthalmopathy (dated by TCRdb to the late 2010s). The library was made by multiplex PCR. The instrument was an Illumina HiSeq 2000. TCR beta CDR3 regions were amplified from RNA transcripts. The TCR CDR3 was subjected to a first round of RT-PCR using the HTBI primer set and the Qiagen OneStep RT-PCR kit. TCRdb's own reprocessing of the public reads used fastp at Q25 and MiXCR and kept productive beta chains. Under each unique CDR3 protein, matching rows form one entry showing the most common genes and DNA. The sample profile shows fewer than 650,000 distinct CDR3 sequences; 14% of them were found once. The top ten clonotypes cover 7% to 9% of the sample. Sequencing used blood. Receptors were obtained from a woman aged 18-29 years with Graves' ophthalmopathy.

This clonotype was recorded at least ten times. This sequence joins TRBV7-8 and TRBJ1-1, with D unresolved. CDR1 is SGHVS and CDR2 is FQNEAQ in the germline V gene. The CDR3 runs to 14 residues. V dropped 7 bases and J dropped 4 bases, with 16 bases sitting between them. The CDR3 protein is CASNVGSRGTEAFF. The CDR3 region has the DNA TGTGCCAGCAACGTAGGATCCCGTGGCACTGAAGCTTTCTTT.

This clonotype has at least ten counts. This chain uses TRBV5-8 with TRBJ2-7, with 12 bases matching TRBD1. Germline V CDR1 and CDR2: SGHTS, YDEGEE. The trim removed 4 bases at V and 3 bases at J, leaving 5 bases unmatched. The CDR3 extends over 15 amino acids. CDR3 residues: CASSRGTGGVYEQYF. CDR3 DNA sequence: TGTGCCAGCAGCCGCGGGACAGGGGGCGTCTACGAGCAGTACTTC.

The chain couples TRBV11-2 to TRBJ2-3, with D maybe TRBD2 (5 bases). This CDR3 spans 15 amino acids. V lost 1 base to trimming and J lost 2 bases, with 10 bases between them. CDR1 SGHAT and CDR2 FQNNGV come from the germline V gene. The CDR3 DNA sequence: TGTGCCAGCAGCTTAGGGCGAGGGTACACAGATACGCAGTATTTT. It translates to CASSLGRGYTDTQYF.

This clonotype was seen a few times. This sequence joins TRBV12-3 or TRBV12-4 and TRBJ1-4; D is undetermined. CDR3 length equals 14 residues. V lost 1 base to trimming and J lost 4 bases, with 7 bases between them. The chain's CDR3 is CASSLDVYNEKLFF. In DNA, the CDR3 is TGTGCCAGCAGTTTAGACGTATATAATGAAAAACTGTTTTTT.

This clonotype was seen at least ten times. The chain recombines TRBV9 with TRBJ1-1, with D uncertain. Trimming took off 1 base at V and 4 bases at J, with 8 bases between the two ends. This CDR3 spans 13 amino acids. Germline V gene lookup returns CDR1 SGDLS and CDR2 YYNGEE. For the CDR3, the DNA is TGTGCCAGCAGCGTACAGATTTCCACTGAAGCTTTCTTT. Translation: CASSVQISTEAFF.

In its sample, this clonotype was seen many times. This chain uses TRBV29-1 with TRBJ2-3; D might be TRBD2 (6 bases). This CDR3 has 13 amino acids. Germline CDR1 and CDR2: SQVTM and ANQGSEA. V lost 2 bases and J lost 0, with 6 bases in between. In DNA, the CDR3 is TGCAGCGTTGAACGGGAGAGCACAGATACGCAGTATTTT. Its protein product is CSVERESTDTQYF.

This clonotype showed up just once. At one of its ends the junction is not consistent with the germline gene, which may arise from a read error. The gene calls are TRBV3-1 and TRBJ2-2; 7 nucleotides align to TRBD2. Germline values: CDR1 LGHDT, CDR2 YNNKEL (reference sequence). This CDR3 region has 16 residues. The CDR3 coding sequence is TGTGCCGGCAGCCAAGGCCCCCCTGGTTGGGGCGGGGGGCTGTTTTTT. Its protein is CAGSQGPPGWGGGLFF. The full variable domain, completed using reference TRBV3-1 and TRBJ2-2, is DTAVSQTPKYLVTQMGNDKSIKCEQNLGHDTMYWYKQDSKKFLKIMFSYNNKELIINETVPNRFSPKSPDKAHLNLHINSLELGDSAVYFCAGSQGPPGWGGGLFFGEGSRLTVL.

J is TRBJ2-1 and V is TRBV28; 10 nucleotides line up with TRBD1. The CDR3 extends over 16 amino acids. CDR1 MDHEN and CDR2 SYDVKM come from the germline V gene. The J segment lost 5 bases and the V segment lost 3 bases, leaving 7 bases of the junction unmatched. CDR3 DNA: TGTGCCAGCAGTTTTCCCAGGGACAGGGGTCACAATGAGCAGTTCTTC. This translates into CASSFPRDRGHNEQFF.

This clonotype appeared a few times. The chain uses TRBV7-9 and TRBJ2-1; 12 bases agree with TRBD2. V was pared by 5 bases and J by 3 bases, with 5 bases of the junction left unmatched. CDR1 and CDR2 from the germline V gene are SEHNR and FQNEAQ (reference sequence). The CDR3 is 16 residues long. CDR3 amino acids: CASSPSGRGIYNEQFF. The CDR3 bases are TGTGCCAGCAGCCCTAGCGGGAGGGGTATCTACAATGAGCAGTTCTTC.

This clonotype was observed at least ten times. The chain uses TRBV6-2 or TRBV6-3 and TRBJ1-5; D is perhaps TRBD1 (6 bases). The CDR3 runs to 18 residues. Trimming cost V 2 bases and J 0 bases, with 17 bases left between them. Germline V gene data show CDR1 as MNHEY and CDR2 as SVGEGT. This chain's CDR3 is CASSYGRSTGYSNQPQHF. Written as DNA, the CDR3 is TGTGCCAGCAGTTACGGCCGGTCAACAGGGTATAGCAATCAGCCCCAGCATTTT.

This clonotype occurred many times. This chain connects TRBV6-1 to TRBJ1-2; 8 positions match TRBD1. Germline CDR1 is MNHNS and CDR2 is SASEGT. This CDR3 has 13 amino acids. J gave up 7 bases and V 10 bases, and 11 bases lay outside the gene matches. The CDR3 DNA is TGTGCCACCTTACCGACAGGGGTGGGTGGCTACACCTTC. It translates to CATLPTGVGGYTF.